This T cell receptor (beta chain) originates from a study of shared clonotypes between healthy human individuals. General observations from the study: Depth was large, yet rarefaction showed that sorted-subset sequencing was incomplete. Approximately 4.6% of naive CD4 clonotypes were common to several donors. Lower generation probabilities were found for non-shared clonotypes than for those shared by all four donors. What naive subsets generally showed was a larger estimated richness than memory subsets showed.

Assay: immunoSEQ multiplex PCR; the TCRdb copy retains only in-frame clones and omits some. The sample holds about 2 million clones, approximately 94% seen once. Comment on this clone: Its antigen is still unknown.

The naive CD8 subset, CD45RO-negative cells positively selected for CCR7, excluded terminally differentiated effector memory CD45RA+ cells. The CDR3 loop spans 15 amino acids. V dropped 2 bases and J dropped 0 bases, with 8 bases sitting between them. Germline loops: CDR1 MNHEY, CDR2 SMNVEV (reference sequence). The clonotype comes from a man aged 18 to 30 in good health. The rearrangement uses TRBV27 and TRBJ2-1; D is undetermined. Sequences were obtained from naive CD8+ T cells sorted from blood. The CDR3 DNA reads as TGTGCCAGCAGTTTAGCGCCGAGCTCCTACAATGAGCAGTTCTTC. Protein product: CASSLAPSSYNEQFF.